This record looks at one T cell receptor (beta chain) sequence and its context. The antigen remains undetermined. This specimen comes from a study of CD8 T cells in ankylosing spondylitis. TCRdb used MiXCR to reprocess the 5' RACE reads, holding one entry per CDR3 protein. In the table there are some 87,000 distinct CDR3 sequences, around 26% of which are singletons. Study conclusions and caveats: Seven to nine highly homologous variants made up a TCR beta motif that seemed to typify ankylosing spondylitis blood.

The CDR3 runs 12 residues. Trimming removed 7 bases at V and 6 bases at J, with 12 bases between. CDR1 SEHNR and CDR2 FQNEAQ come from the germline V gene (reference sequence). The rearrangement links TRBV7-9 to TRBJ1-2; D not resolved. The sample consisted of blood, either unsorted or a sorted T cell fraction (not recorded which). The sequence came from a male donor with ankylosing spondylitis or in good health (not recorded which). The CDR3 DNA reads as TGTGCCAGCACCAAACGTTCTGATGGCTACACCTTC. Translating gives CASTKRSDGYTF.